This T cell receptor beta chain stems from a study of human T cells and chemical hapten exposure. Broader study findings: Donor immune responses may differ from healthy people's, since all donors had alopecia.

As to time point: pre-sensitization, week 0. Treatment described: therapeutic diphenylcyclopropenone sensitization with weekly scalp DPC. V was cut by 3 bases and J by 4 bases, with 9 bases left in between. The CDR3 runs to 14 residues. Per the study methods: A per-sample median of roughly 96,000 TCRs was observed, with counts ranging from roughly 20,000 to 750,000. TCRdb itself ran the RACE reads through MiXCR, one entry per CDR3 protein. In this record, the V and J calls reflect TCRdb's handling and not the investigators' own analysis. The data contain about 380,000 distinct CDR3 sequences, around 5.5% of them singletons. This clonotype was detected a few times. The antigen is unknown.

The chain uses TRBV12-3 or TRBV12-4 and TRBJ1-4; D call uncertain. Sequenced material: whole blood, taken in connection with sensitization to the hapten diphenylcyclopropenone (DPC). The origin of this receptor is a woman aged 50 to 65 with alopecia areata. Some clones in this sample may be carry-over from other donors' samples. The CDR3 region has the DNA TGTGCCAGCAGTTTGAGGCAGCTTAATGAAAAACTGTTTTTT. This translates into CASSLRQLNEKLFF.